This T cell receptor beta chain was observed in a study of CD8+ T cells in alopecia areata. cDNA reverse transcribed from extracted RNA served as the sequencing template. Using immunoSEQ multiplex PCR, the repertoire was profiled, and TCRdb retains in-frame clones only, with some absent. The data show some 180,000 clones, 45% to 60% seen once. Sample treatment: oral pan-JAK inhibitor, 5-10 mg twice daily. Sorting of CD4+ and CD8+ T cells was performed on PBMCs. With V trimmed by 4 bases and J by 6 bases, 5 bases remained unmatched. This CDR3 spans 12 amino acids. Germline CDR1 reads GTSNPN; CDR2 reads SVGIG (reference sequence).

V usage is TRBV30 and J usage is TRBJ1-2; TRBD1 matches 7 bases. The origin of this receptor is a human donor with alopecia areata. This sample comprised CD8+ T cells sorted from blood, obtained around week 53, from a patient treated with tofacitinib. The DNA for the CDR3 is TGTGCCTGGAACTACAGGGGCCATGGCTACACCTTC. This encodes CAWNYRGHGYTF.